What follows are 17 T cell receptor beta chains derived from one specimen sequenced in a study of identical twins (dated by TCRdb to the mid-2010s). The library was made by 5' RACE. Sequencing was carried out with an Illumina HiSeq 2000. Starting from the raw public reads, TCRdb applied fastp trimming at Q25, assembled clones with MiXCR and retained in-frame beta chains. Each CDR3 protein appears once, grouped with its most common genes and DNA. Within this sample are approximately 1.8 million distinct CDR3 sequences, with less than 35% of them counted one time only. Jointly, the top ten make up about 0.27% of the sample. Sequencing was performed on cord blood. Source of these receptors: a newborn girl in good health.

This clonotype was seen a few times. This chain links TRBV20-1 with TRBJ1-5; 7 bases are shared with TRBD1. CDR3 length: 14 amino acids. With 6 bases clipped from V and 5 bases from J, the junction kept 10 bases outside the gene matches. Per germline, CDR1 DFQATT and CDR2 SNEGSKA (reference sequence). CDR3 protein: CSARYRGGYQPQHF. CDR3 nucleotides: TGCAGTGCCCGATACAGGGGAGGGTATCAGCCCCAGCATTTT.

This clonotype was detected a few times. The V and J genes are TRBV29-1 and TRBJ2-3, with D unresolved. The CDR3 spans 12 residues. Germline lookup yields CDR1 SQVTM and CDR2 ANQGSEA. The V end lost 4 bases, the J end lost 1 base, and 6 bases lay between the germline ends. The CDR3 protein is CSVGIGTDTQYF. CDR3 nucleotide sequence: TGCAGCGTTGGAATAGGCACAGATACGCAGTATTTT.

This clonotype was detected only a few times. The V gene is TRBV12-3 or TRBV12-4, the J gene TRBJ2-3, with TRBD2 matching 8 bases. Trimming removed 5 bases from V and 6 bases from J; junction bases left unmatched: 10. The CDR3 contains 15 residues. For the CDR3, the DNA is TGTGCCAGCAGTCTCGGGGGACTAGGTAGGGATACGCAGTATTTT. Its translation: CASSLGGLGRDTQYF.

The V gene is TRBV6-1, the J gene TRBJ1-1; TRBD1 aligns across 7 bases. The CDR3 runs to 14 residues. Germline loops: CDR1 MNHNS, CDR2 SASEGT. V was pared by 6 bases and J by 0 bases, with 4 bases of the junction left unmatched. CDR3 bases: TGTGCCAGCAGGAGGGACAGATTGAACACTGAAGCTTTCTTT. It specifies CASRRDRLNTEAFF.

The chain has TRBV20-1 and TRBJ2-1; 14 nucleotides align to TRBD2. The germline V gene has CDR1 DFQATT and CDR2 SNEGSKA (reference sequence). V shed 5 bases and J 6 bases; nucleotides not matched to a gene: 6. The CDR3 extends over 15 amino acids. Here the CDR3 reads CSAARLAGGLNEQFF. The CDR3 DNA reads as TGCAGTGCTGCCCGACTAGCGGGAGGGCTCAATGAGCAGTTCTTC.

The rearrangement links TRBV3-1 to TRBJ2-5; the match to TRBD2 covers 7 bases. V lost 3 bases and J lost 6; bases outside the gene matches: 10. The CDR3 runs to 15 residues. Germline loops: CDR1 LGHDT, CDR2 YNNKEL (reference sequence). CDR3 sequence (DNA): TGTGCCAGCAGCCAGCACCCGGCTAGCGGAAAGACCCAGTACTTC. It specifies CASSQHPASGKTQYF.

Turning to this clonotype: The junction shows a germline mismatch at one end, possibly a read error. J is TRBJ1-6 and V is TRBV6-5, with D possibly matching TRBD1 (6 bases). The CDR3 is 14 residues long. Germline V gene lookup returns CDR1 MNHEY and CDR2 SVGAGI. The CDR3 reads CASSARGINSPPHF. In DNA form, the CDR3 reads TGTGCCAGCAGTGCCAGGGGAATTAATTCACCCCCCCACTTT.

The chain uses TRBV21-1 and TRBJ2-2. TRBV21-1 is reported as a pseudogene. This CDR3 has 19 residues. In DNA, the CDR3 is TGTGCCAGCAGCAAAGCACCTTTCTACCCACTTTATAACACCGGGGAGCTGTTTTTT. This codes for CASSKAPFYPLYNTGELFF.

This clonotype was seen a few times. The chain links TRBV20-1 to TRBJ2-5, with TRBD2 as a possible D gene (6 bases). The V and J ends lost 7 bases and 3 bases respectively, with 15 bases between them. The CDR3 spans 13 residues. Germline V CDR1 and CDR2: DFQATT, SNEGSKA (reference sequence). Here the CDR3 DNA reads TGCAGTGAGCGGGCAGGTGACGAAGAGACCCAGTACTTC. It specifies CSERAGDEETQYF.

The V gene is TRBV6-1, the J gene TRBJ2-4; 11 bases are shared with TRBD2. The J call could be wrong; TRBJ2-7 is a better fit for the DNA end. The V gene's germline CDR1 is MNHNS and CDR2 SASEGT. The CDR3 contains 15 residues. CDR3: CASSKKRTSGYEQYF. CDR3 coding DNA: TGTGCCAGCAGCAAAAAGAGGACTAGCGGGTACGAGCAGTACTTC.

This clonotype was counted between two and nine times. In DNA, the CDR3 is TGCGCCAGCAGCTCAGGGTCGAGCGGGAGCTCCTACGAGCAGTACTTC. Translated, it gives CASSSGSSGSSYEQYF. The chain carries TRBV5-1 and TRBJ2-7; 8 nucleotides agree with TRBD2. The V gene's germline CDR1 is SGHRS and CDR2 YFSETQ. Losses at the gene ends were 3 bases for V and 0 bases for J; bases not matched to a gene: 8. The CDR3 runs to 16 residues. Drawing the rest from reference TRBV5-1 and TRBJ2-7, the complete variable domain is KAGVTQTPRYLIKTRGQQVTLSCSPISGHRSVSWYQQTPGQGLQFLFEYFSETQRNKGNFPGRFSGRQFSNSRSEMNVSTLELGDSALYLCASSSGSSGSSYEQYFGPGTRLTVT.

This clonotype was picked up a small number of times. At one of its ends the junction is not consistent with the germline gene, which may arise from a read error. V usage is TRBV4-2 and J usage is TRBJ2-1, with 7 positions matching TRBD1. CDR3 length equals 17 residues. Per germline, CDR1 LGHNA and CDR2 YNFKEQ. CDR3 bases: TGTTCCAGCAGCCATCGGGACAGACCGAGCTCCTACAATGAGCAGTTCTTC. It yields the protein CSSSHRDRPSSYNEQFF.

The chain uses TRBV25-1 and TRBJ1-6; no definite D call. The CDR3 has 16 residues. V was clipped by 1 base and J by 1 base, with 8 bases between them. Germline-derived CDR1 and CDR2 are MGHDK and SYGVNS. In DNA, the CDR3 is TGTGCCAGCAGTGAATCGAGGCTATCCTATAATTCACCCCTCCACTTT. This sequence encodes CASSESRLSYNSPLHF.

There are a few counts of this clonotype. V gene TRBV28 combines with J gene TRBJ1-2; D is possibly TRBD1 (6 bases). This CDR3 has 14 amino acids. V lost 2 bases and J lost 8, with 15 bases in between. Looked up from germline, CDR1 is MDHEN and CDR2 is SYDVKM. The CDR3 reads CASSLTGTSGGYTF. The CDR3 DNA follows: TGTGCCAGCAGTTTAACCGGGACATCGGGGGGCTACACCTTC.

The rearrangement joins TRBV7-2 to TRBJ2-5; a weak D match, TRBD2 (5 bases). Germline V gene sequence: CDR1 SGHTA, CDR2 FQGNSA. The CDR3 covers 14 residues. V lost 1 base and J 5 bases, leaving 11 bases between the germline ends. The CDR3 region is CASSLGRGWETQYF. CDR3 DNA sequence: TGTGCCAGCAGCTTAGGTCGGGGTTGGGAGACCCAGTACTTC.

This clonotype turned up a few times. For the CDR3, the DNA is TGTGCCAGCAGCCCCTTGAGGTCTCCGGGGGGCAATGAGCAGTTCTTC. Encoded protein: CASSPLRSPGGNEQFF. The rearrangement links TRBV9 to TRBJ2-1, with TRBD2 matching 7 bases. Germline CDR1 is SGDLS and CDR2 is YYNGEE. There are 16 residues in the CDR3. V lost 4 bases, J lost 6 bases, and 13 bases stayed unmatched. Drawing the rest from reference TRBV9 and TRBJ2-1, the complete variable domain is DSGVTQTPKHLITATGQRVTLRCSPRSGDLSVYWYQQSLDQGLQFLIQYYNGEERAKGNILERFSAQQFPDLHSELNLSSLELGDSALYFCASSPLRSPGGNEQFFGPGTRLTVL.

The chain recombines TRBV20-1 with TRBJ2-5; 9 bases match TRBD2. The junction had 6 bases not matched to a gene; V was cut back by 1 base and J by 6 bases. Germline V lookup: CDR1 DFQATT, CDR2 SNEGSKA (reference sequence). The CDR3 spans 14 residues. The CDR3 loop reads CSARGLAGRKTQYF. The CDR3 coding sequence is TGCAGTGCTAGAGGGCTAGCGGGGAGAAAGACCCAGTACTTC.